Listed here are 17 T cell receptor beta chains from one sample, sequenced in a study of shared clonotypes between healthy human individuals. This table comes from immunoSEQ multiplex PCR, and its TCRdb copy is limited to in-frame clones, with some not included. Of over a million clones detected, about four fifths appear once; the ten largest clones hold 0.52%. The sample was memory CD4+ T cells from PBMCs. This sample's subset: CD45RA-negative fraction. The origin of the receptors is a man aged 18 to 35 in good health. Some clones in this sample may be carry-over from other donors' samples.

The V and J genes are TRBV4-1 and TRBJ1-2, with 12 nucleotides matching TRBD1. The CDR3 covers 16 residues. V dropped 5 bases and J dropped 3; count of bases not matched to a gene: 7. Germline V gene lookup returns CDR1 MGHRA and CDR2 YSYEKL. The CDR3 bases are TGCGCCAGCAGCGGGGACAGGGGGCGCCCCTACTATGGCTACACCTTC. Its translation is CASSGDRGRPYYGYTF.

The genes are TRBV19 and TRBJ2-7, with D unresolved. CDR3 size: 14 residues. Germline CDR1 reads LNHDA; CDR2 reads SQIVND (reference sequence). The V end was cut by 6 bases, the J end by 3 bases, with 15 bases between. CDR3 DNA sequence: TGTGCCAGTAGCGACGCGCCACGATTCTACGAGCAGTACTTC. The encoded protein is CASSDAPRFYEQYF.

This chain links TRBV20-1 with TRBJ1-4; the D is unclear. The CDR3 length is 10 residues. Trimming left V 7 bases short and J 7 bases short, with 7 bases between. Germline loops: CDR1 DFQATT, CDR2 SNEGSKA (reference sequence). CDR3 residues: CSVEREKLFF. The CDR3, as DNA: TGCAGTGTGGAACGTGAAAAACTGTTTTTT.

In its sample, this clone was seen once. The chain is built from TRBV5-5 and TRBJ2-3; 7 nucleotides match TRBD1. Germline V CDR1 and CDR2: SGHKS, YYEKEE (reference sequence). The CDR3 spans 14 residues. V trimming: 4 bases; J trimming: 2 bases; junction bases outside the gene matches: 4. CDR3: CASSKGQNTDTQYF. Written as DNA, the CDR3 is TGTGCCAGCAGCAAGGGACAGAACACAGATACGCAGTATTTT. Based on the CDR3 plus reference TRBV5-5 and TRBJ2-3, the full variable domain is DAGVTQSPTHLIKTRGQQVTLRCSPISGHKSVSWYQQVLGQGPQFIFQYYEKEERGRGNFPDRFSARQFPNYSSELNVNALLLGDSALYLCASSKGQNTDTQYFGPGTRLTVL.

The rearrangement joins TRBV28 to TRBJ1-2, with TRBD1 identical over 8 bases. The CDR3 sequence is 12 residues long. Germline V gene data show CDR1 as MDHEN and CDR2 as SYDVKM. The CDR3 is CGTGQGSYGYTF. As DNA, the CDR3 is TGTGGGACCGGACAGGGATCCTATGGCTACACCTTC.

The count of this clone is one. The chain links TRBV5-1 to TRBJ1-2, with D possibly being TRBD1 (5 bases). This CDR3 contains 13 residues. V lost 5 bases, J lost 6 bases, and 14 bases lay in between. CDR1 SGHRS and CDR2 YFSETQ come from the germline V gene. Here the CDR3 DNA reads TGCGCCAGCAGACCGACGGGGGGAGATGGCTACACCTTC. It encodes CASRPTGGDGYTF.

Of note for this clone: The sample has other DNA sequences that encode this CDR3 too. The CDR3 nucleotides read TGTGCCAGCAGTGGGGGACACTACGAGCAGTACTTC. This codes for CASSGGHYEQYF. The chain is built from TRBV2 and TRBJ2-7, with a tentative D call TRBD1 (6 bases). The V end was cut by 4 bases, the J end by 3 bases, with 7 bases between. Germline V gene lookup returns CDR1 SNHLY and CDR2 FYNNEI. The CDR3 spans 12 residues.

In its sample, this clone was seen a few times. V usage is TRBV7-8 and J usage is TRBJ1-2; 8 bases align to TRBD1. The germline V gene encodes CDR1 SGHVS and CDR2 FQNEAQ. CDR3 length: 13 amino acids. Trimming at V came to 4 bases and at J to 3 bases, leaving 1 base not matched to a gene. In DNA, the CDR3 is TGTGCCAGCAGCTCGACAGGGGACTATGGCTACACCTTC. Its protein is CASSSTGDYGYTF.

The V and J genes are TRBV30 and TRBJ1-1; weak D call: TRBD1 (5 bases). The V gene's germline CDR1 is GTSNPN and CDR2 SVGIG (reference sequence). This CDR3 has 13 residues. V gave up 5 bases and J gave up 0 bases, with 10 bases separating them. The CDR3 region is CAWGQQVNTEAFF. The CDR3 region has the DNA TGTGCCTGGGGGCAACAGGTGAACACTGAAGCTTTCTTT.

The CDR3, as DNA: TGCGCCAGCAGCACAGGAAACACAGGGTGGACTGAAGCTTTCTTT. Protein sequence: CASSTGNTGWTEAFF. The V and J genes are TRBV4-1 and TRBJ1-1, with TRBD1 as a possible D gene (6 bases). The CDR3 spans 15 residues. V was shortened by 5 bases and J by 5 bases, with 18 bases between the two germline ends. Germline loops: CDR1 MGHRA, CDR2 YSYEKL.

V usage is TRBV4-2 and J usage is TRBJ2-7, with D maybe TRBD2 (6 bases). Per the germline V gene, CDR1 is LGHNA and CDR2 is YNFKEQ. Trimming took 5 bases from V and 2 from J, leaving 16 bases between them. The CDR3 runs to 15 residues. The CDR3 sequence is CASSEPAGGAYEQYF. CDR3 nucleotide sequence: TGTGCCAGCAGCGAACCCGCGGGCGGGGCCTACGAGCAGTACTTC.

J is TRBJ2-7 and V is TRBV16; 9 nucleotides match TRBD1. Germline CDR1 is KGHSY and CDR2 is FQNENV. V was pared by 5 bases and J by 3 bases, with 11 bases of the junction left unmatched. The CDR3 consists of 16 residues. The CDR3 reads CASSAGGGQGNYEQYF. CDR3 in DNA: TGTGCCAGCAGCGCAGGCGGTGGACAGGGGAACTACGAGCAGTACTTC.

The chain uses TRBV4-1 and TRBJ2-3, with D tentatively TRBD1 or TRBD2 (7 bases each). The CDR3 has 16 amino acids. Germline loops: CDR1 MGHRA, CDR2 YSYEKL. The V end lost 0 bases, the J end lost 2 bases, and 12 bases lay between the germline ends. The DNA for the CDR3 is TGCGCCAGCAGCCAAGACAGGGGGGGAGACACAGATACGCAGTATTTT. Amino acids: CASSQDRGGDTDTQYF.

This chain connects TRBV25-1 to TRBJ2-7; D not resolved. Germline CDR1 reads MGHDK; CDR2 reads SYGVNS. Deletions cut 2 bases from V and 2 bases from J, with 10 bases between. There are 14 residues in the CDR3. The CDR3 DNA is TGTGCCAGCAGTGAAGCGGACGGTACCTACGAGCAGTACTTC. It translates to CASSEADGTYEQYF.

The V gene is TRBV11-3, the J gene TRBJ2-1; tentatively, D is TRBD2 (6 bases). Trimming stripped 1 base from V and 4 bases from J, with 14 bases between. Germline CDR1 reads SGHNT; CDR2 reads YENEEA. The CDR3 has 16 residues. The CDR3 loop reads CASSLVGGTLYNEQFF. The CDR3 nucleotides read TGTGCCAGCAGCTTAGTCGGCGGGACGCTATACAATGAGCAGTTCTTC.

The chain combines TRBV7-2 with TRBJ2-5, with 7 nucleotides matching TRBD2. The V gene end was trimmed by 1 base and the J gene end by 5 bases; junction bases not matched to a gene: 10. The germline V gene encodes CDR1 SGHTA and CDR2 FQGNSA. CDR3 length equals 16 residues. Written as DNA, the CDR3 is TGTGCCAGCAGCTTAGTCGGGGGAGGGCCCGGGGAGACCCAGTACTTC. Encoded protein: CASSLVGGGPGETQYF.

V gene TRBV10-1 combines with J gene TRBJ2-1; D is possibly TRBD1 (5 bases). Trimming cost V 3 bases and J 4 bases, with 10 bases left between them. The germline V gene encodes CDR1 WNHNN and CDR2 SYGVQD (reference sequence). The CDR3 is 14 amino acids. CDR3 bases: TGCGCCAGCAGTGACCCCAGACAGTACAATGAGCAGTTCTTC. Translating gives CASSDPRQYNEQFF.